The clone carrying this T cell receptor beta chain was observed a single time. It was with 60 Vbeta and 13 Jbeta primers that the PCR ran. Repertoires were generated with immunoSEQ multiplex PCR, while TCRdb's copy carries only in-frame clones and drops some. Among approximately 190,000 clones listed, roughly 77% were seen once. The source of the sample is a study of cytomegalovirus exposure and HLA in healthy donors. This CDR3 has 14 amino acids. Germline values: CDR1 MDHEN, CDR2 SYDVKM. The germline V and J ends were trimmed by 3 bases and 4 bases, with 12 bases remaining between them. Sequenced sample: PBMCs. This clonotype originated in a middle-aged man in good health and CMV-seropositive. The rearrangement joins TRBV28 to TRBJ1-2, with D possibly matching TRBD1 (6 bases). The CDR3 loop is CASSFGGQIYGYTF. The CDR3 DNA reads as TGTGCCAGCAGTTTTGGAGGACAGATCTATGGCTACACCTTC.